Shown below are 8 T cell receptor beta chains from a single sample sequenced in a study of CD8 T cells in Susac syndrome. RNA amounts of roughly 0.5 to 1 ug underwent reverse transcription with random hexamers. In TCRdb, the immunoSEQ multiplex PCR reads were re-called with MiXCR into one record per CDR3 protein. The sample yields approximately 80,000 distinct CDR3 sequences, approximately 95% seen once. Sequenced material: CD8+ T cells from PBMCs. Receptors were obtained from a human donor with Susac syndrome.

DNA of the CDR3: TGCGCCAGCAGCTTTCGACAGATGAACACTGAAGCTTTCTTT. Translating gives CASSFRQMNTEAFF. V and J are TRBV5-1 and TRBJ1-1, with TRBD1 as a possible D gene (5 bases). This CDR3 spans 14 amino acids. Trimming pared 2 bases from V and 0 bases from J, leaving 8 bases between. Germline V gene sequence: CDR1 SGHRS, CDR2 YFSETQ.

This sequence joins TRBV7-9 and TRBJ1-2, with TRBD1 as a possible D gene (5 bases). Germline CDR1 reads SEHNR; CDR2 reads FQNEAQ (reference sequence). V was pared by 0 bases and J by 3 bases, with 11 bases between. The CDR3 runs to 15 residues. DNA for the CDR3: TGTGCCAGCAGCTTAGCGAGCGGGGCGGACTATGGCTACACCTTC. Residues: CASSLASGADYGYTF.

This sequence joins TRBV20-1 and TRBJ2-1; TRBD1 aligns across 8 bases. The V gene end was trimmed by 2 bases and the J gene end by 0 bases; junction bases not matched to a gene: 3. CDR1 DFQATT and CDR2 SNEGSKA come from the germline V gene (reference sequence). This CDR3 has 15 amino acids. This chain's CDR3 is CSARIQGASYNEQFF. Written as DNA, the CDR3 is TGCAGTGCTAGAATCCAGGGGGCCTCCTACAATGAGCAGTTCTTC.

Worth noting for this clonotype: The DNA is left out, because the CDR3 cannot be placed on it with certainty; the CDR3 is given as TCRdb lists it. The rearrangement links TRBV27 to TRBJ1-1; the table's D call, TRBD1, was not checked against the DNA. Germline CDR1 is MNHEY and CDR2 is SMNVEV (reference sequence). Both ends counted, the CDR3 spans 11 residues. This CDR3 is CASSWGQGTFF.

J is TRBJ1-1 and V is TRBV16; no firm D call. Trimming took off 1 base at V and 1 base at J, with 10 bases between the two ends. The germline gives CDR1 KGHSY, CDR2 FQNENV. CDR3 length equals 15 residues. CDR3 DNA sequence: TGTGCCAGCAGCCAATTTAAGGCTGCGAACACTGAAGCTTTCTTT. As protein: CASSQFKAANTEAFF.

CDR3 nucleotide sequence: TGTGCCAGCAGCCAAGAATTGGGTTCCGCCTACGAGCAGTACTTC. Protein product: CASSQELGSAYEQYF. The rearrangement joins TRBV3-1 to TRBJ2-7; D gene unclear. This CDR3 contains 15 residues. The V and J ends lost 0 bases and 2 bases respectively, with 11 bases between them. Germline V gene lookup returns CDR1 LGHDT and CDR2 YNNKEL (reference sequence).

This rearrangement joins TRBV29-1 to TRBJ1-2; D unclear. The germline gives CDR1 SQVTM, CDR2 ANQGSEA. Trimming took 2 bases from V and 5 from J, leaving 6 bases between them. The CDR3 totals 11 residues. The CDR3 loop is CSVERLYGYTF. The CDR3 DNA is TGCAGCGTTGAAAGGCTATATGGCTACACCTTC.

The V call is TRBV6-5, the J call TRBJ2-3; D remains ambiguous. The V and J ends lost 7 bases and 1 base respectively, with 15 bases between them. This CDR3 contains 15 residues. The germline gives CDR1 MNHEY, CDR2 SVGAGI. CDR3 sequence (DNA): TGTGCCAGCACCCCGTCCGCTGGGGGCACAGATACGCAGTATTTT. This sequence encodes CASTPSAGGTDTQYF.